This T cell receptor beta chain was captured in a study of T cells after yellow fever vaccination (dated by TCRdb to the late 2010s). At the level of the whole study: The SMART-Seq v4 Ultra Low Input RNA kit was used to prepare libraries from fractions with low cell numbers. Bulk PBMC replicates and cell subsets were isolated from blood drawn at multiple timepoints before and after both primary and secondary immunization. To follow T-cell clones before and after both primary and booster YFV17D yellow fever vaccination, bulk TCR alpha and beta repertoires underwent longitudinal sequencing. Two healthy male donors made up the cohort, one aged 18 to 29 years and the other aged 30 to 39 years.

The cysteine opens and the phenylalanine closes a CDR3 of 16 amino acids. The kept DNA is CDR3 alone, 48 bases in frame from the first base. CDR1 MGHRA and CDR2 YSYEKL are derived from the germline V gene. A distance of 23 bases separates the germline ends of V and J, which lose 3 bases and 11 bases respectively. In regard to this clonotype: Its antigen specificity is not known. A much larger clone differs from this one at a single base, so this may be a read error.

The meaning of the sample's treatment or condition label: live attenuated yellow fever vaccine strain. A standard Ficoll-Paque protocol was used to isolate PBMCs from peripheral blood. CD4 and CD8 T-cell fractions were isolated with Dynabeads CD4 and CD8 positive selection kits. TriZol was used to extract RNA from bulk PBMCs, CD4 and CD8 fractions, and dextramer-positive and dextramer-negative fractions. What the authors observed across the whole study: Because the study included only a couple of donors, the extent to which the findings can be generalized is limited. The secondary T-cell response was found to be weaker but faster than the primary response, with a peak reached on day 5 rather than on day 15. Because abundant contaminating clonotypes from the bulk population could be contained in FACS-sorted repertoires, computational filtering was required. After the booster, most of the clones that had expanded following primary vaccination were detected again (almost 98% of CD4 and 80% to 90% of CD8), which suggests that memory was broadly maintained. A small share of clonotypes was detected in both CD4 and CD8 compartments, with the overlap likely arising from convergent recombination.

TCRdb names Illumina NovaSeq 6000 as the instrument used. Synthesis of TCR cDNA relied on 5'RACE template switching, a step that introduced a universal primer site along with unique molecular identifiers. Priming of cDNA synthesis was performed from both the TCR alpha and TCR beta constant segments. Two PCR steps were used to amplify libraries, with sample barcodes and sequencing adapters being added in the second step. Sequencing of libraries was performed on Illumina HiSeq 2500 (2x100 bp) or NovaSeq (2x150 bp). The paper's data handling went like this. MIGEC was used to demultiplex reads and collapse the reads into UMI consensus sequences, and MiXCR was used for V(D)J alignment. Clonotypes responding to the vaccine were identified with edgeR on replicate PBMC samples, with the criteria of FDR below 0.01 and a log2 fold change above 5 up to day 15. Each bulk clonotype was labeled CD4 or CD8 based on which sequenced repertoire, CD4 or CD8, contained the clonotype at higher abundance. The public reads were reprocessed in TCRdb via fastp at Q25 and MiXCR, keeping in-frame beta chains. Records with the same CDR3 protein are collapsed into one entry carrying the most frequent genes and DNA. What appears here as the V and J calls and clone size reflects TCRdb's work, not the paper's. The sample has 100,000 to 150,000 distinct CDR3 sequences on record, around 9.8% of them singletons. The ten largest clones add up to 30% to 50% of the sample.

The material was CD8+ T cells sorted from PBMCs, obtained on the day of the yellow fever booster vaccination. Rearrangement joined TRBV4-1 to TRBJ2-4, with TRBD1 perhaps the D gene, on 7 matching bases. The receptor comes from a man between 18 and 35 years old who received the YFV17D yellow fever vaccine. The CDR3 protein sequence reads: CASSQKGAGTPVVQYF. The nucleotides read TGCGCCAGCAGCCAGAAGGGGGCTGGGACTCCTGTGGTTCAGTACTTC.